The rows below give T cell receptor beta chains drawn from one sample of a study of PD-L1 blockade in urothelial cancer. TCRdb's table, derived via immunoSEQ multiplex PCR, lists solely in-frame clones and lacks some. The sample consists of tens of thousands of clones, around nine tenths of them appearing once. The sample was PBMCs, taken around atezolizumab (anti-PD-L1) treatment. The source is a woman aged 55-69 years with urothelial cancer. Both conserved end residues are trimmed from each CDR3. Each record gives: clone size, J gene, V gene, CDR3 protein. Where a row states a size, it is once, few, many or the class of an expanded clone; other rows omit it.

abundance: .; j_gene: TRBJ2-1; v_gene: TRBV6-5; CDR3aa: ASSYSIGRRGAEQF
abundance: .; j_gene: TRBJ2-7; v_gene: TRBV14; CDR3aa: ASSQTGLAYEQY
abundance: .; j_gene: TRBJ1-2; v_gene: TRBV5-4; CDR3aa: ASSLQGIYGYT
abundance: .; j_gene: TRBJ1-1; v_gene: TRBV4-2; CDR3aa: ASTGDRGKKAF
abundance: .; j_gene: TRBJ2-2; v_gene: TRBV10-3; CDR3aa: AISALGQRGSGELF
abundance: .; j_gene: TRBJ1-1; v_gene: TRBV15; CDR3aa: ATSRDWNTEAF
abundance: .; j_gene: TRBJ2-3; v_gene: TRBV7-3; CDR3aa: ASSRGLLDTQY
abundance: .; j_gene: TRBJ2-1; v_gene: TRBV10-1; CDR3aa: ASSESNNEQF
abundance: .; j_gene: TRBJ2-3; v_gene: TRBV5-1; CDR3aa: ASSLRVGGPSRGLDTQY
abundance: .; j_gene: TRBJ1-1; v_gene: TRBV11-2; CDR3aa: ASSLDGGVNTEAF
abundance: .; j_gene: TRBJ1-1; v_gene: TRBV11-2; CDR3aa: ASSPRQGLNTEAF
abundance: .; j_gene: TRBJ2-3; v_gene: TRBV11-2; CDR3aa: ASSLAGGSVADTQY
abundance: once; j_gene: TRBJ2-1; v_gene: TRBV10-1; CDR3aa: ASSDRVGRNNEQF
abundance: .; j_gene: TRBJ1-1; v_gene: TRBV6-5; CDR3aa: ASRKDRAAEAF
abundance: .; j_gene: TRBJ1-4; v_gene: TRBV15; CDR3aa: ATRAGLATNEKLF
abundance: .; j_gene: TRBJ1-1; v_gene: TRBV18; CDR3aa: ASSPREGGMNTEAF
abundance: .; j_gene: TRBJ2-1; v_gene: TRBV5-1; CDR3aa: ASSRDRGNEQF